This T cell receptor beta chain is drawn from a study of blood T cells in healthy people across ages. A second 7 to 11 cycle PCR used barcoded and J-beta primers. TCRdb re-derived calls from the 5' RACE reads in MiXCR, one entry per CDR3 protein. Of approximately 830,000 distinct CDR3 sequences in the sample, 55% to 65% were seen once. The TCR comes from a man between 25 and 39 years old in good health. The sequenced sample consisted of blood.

The CDR3 region is CASSSRGQIYNSPLHF. The CDR3 coding sequence is TGTGCCAGCAGCTCGAGAGGACAGATCTATAATTCACCCCTCCACTTT. The chain joins TRBV7-2 to TRBJ1-6; possible D gene TRBD1, 6 bases. V was cut by 4 bases and J by 3 bases, with 13 bases left in between. CDR3 size: 16 residues. CDR1 and CDR2 from the germline V gene are SGHTA and FQGNSA. The full variable domain, in which reference TRBV7-2 and TRBJ1-6 provide the parts outside the CDR3, is GAGVSQSPSNKVTEKGKDVELRCDPISGHTALYWYRQSLGQGLEFLIYFQGNSAPDKSGLPSDRFSAERTGGSVSTLTIQRTQQEDSAVYLCASSSRGQIYNSPLHFGNGTRLTVT.